The TCR beta chain under discussion was sequenced for a study of blood T cell repertoires in COVID-19. V shed 0 bases and J shed 2 bases, with 14 bases lying between them. The CDR3 runs 16 residues. The germline V gene has CDR1 SGHRS and CDR2 YFSETQ. Assay used: immunoSEQ multiplex PCR; TCRdb lists only in-frame clones, some missing. The data contain 650,000 to 800,000 clones, about 90% of them seen just once; the ten biggest clones take up approximately 0.3%. The sequencing sample was made of peripheral blood. The sequence derives from a woman under 30 with acute or convalescent COVID-19. This sequence joins TRBV5-1 and TRBJ1-1; possible D gene TRBD1, 5 bases. The DNA of the CDR3 is TGCGCCAGCAGCTTGGAAACAGGTTCCAGTAACACTGAAGCTTTCTTT. Protein: CASSLETGSSNTEAFF. The full variable domain, completed using reference TRBV5-1 and TRBJ1-1, is KAGVTQTPRYLIKTRGQQVTLSCSPISGHRSVSWYQQTPGQGLQFLFEYFSETQRNKGNFPGRFSGRQFSNSRSEMNVSTLELGDSALYLCASSLETGSSNTEAFFGQGTRLTVV.